Reported below is one TCR beta chain. These data originate in a study of blood T cell repertoires in COVID-19. Overall study: Samples taken during acute and convalescent COVID-19 were collected in the United States, Italy and Spain. In each case, the material was cDNA or gDNA derived from T cells, B-cell-depleted T cells, or PBMCs.

In the original processing: Reference gene primer amplification in the assay estimated nucleated cell counts. The table came from immunoSEQ multiplex PCR; TCRdb's copy has only in-frame clones and leaves some out. That table gives V, J and clone size, and the DNA gave D and trimming. The sample records about 75,000 clones, approximately 80% being singletons. This CDR3 spans 12 amino acids. Germline loops: CDR1 SGHKS, CDR2 YYEKEE (reference sequence). V lost 7 bases, J lost 2 bases, and 9 bases lay in between. The TCR sequence derives from a woman in her forties or fifties with acute or convalescent COVID-19. The rearrangement uses TRBV5-5 and TRBJ1-2, with D perhaps matching TRBD1 (5 bases). Sequencing input: peripheral blood. The CDR3 DNA is TGTGCCAGCGGGGCGGGGAACTATGGCTACACCTTC. Its protein is CASGAGNYGYTF. Complete variable domain (other parts from reference TRBV5-5 and TRBJ1-2): DAGVTQSPTHLIKTRGQQVTLRCSPISGHKSVSWYQQVLGQGPQFIFQYYEKEERGRGNFPDRFSARQFPNYSSELNVNALLLGDSALYLCASGAGNYGYTFGSGTRLTVV.